The sequence of this TCR beta chain was determined in a study of cytomegalovirus exposure and HLA in healthy donors. Findings of the study overall: Cytomegalovirus association was assigned to around 150 TCR beta chains. Several of the most significant clusters were apparently associated with common viral pathogens in a later analysis. Available immune exposure information covered CMV serostatus only. In most subjects, TCR beta sequences reportedly gave accurate predictions of HLA-A and HLA-B alleles.

About this clone itself: Its antigen remains unidentified.

The PCR ran on 60 Vbeta and 13 Jbeta primers. Clones were sequenced by immunoSEQ multiplex PCR, and TCRdb holds only the in-frame ones, with some missing. The sample is made up of approximately 190,000 clones, and the top ten hold around 0.74% of it. This receptor was obtained from a boy between 10 and 17 years old in good health and CMV-seronegative. The sequenced material came from PBMCs.

DNA of the CDR3: TGTGCCAGTAGGTCAGTAAATCATAGCAATCAGCCCCAGCATTTT. Its translation is CASRSVNHSNQPQHF. The genes are TRBV19 and TRBJ1-5; D call uncertain. The CDR3 totals 15 residues. Trimming pared 6 bases from V and 0 bases from J, leaving 12 bases between. The germline CDR1 and CDR2 sequences are LNHDA and SQIVND (reference sequence).